This entry lists 17 T cell receptor beta chains sequenced from one sample in a study of shared clonotypes between healthy human individuals. Repertoires were generated with immunoSEQ multiplex PCR, while TCRdb's copy carries only in-frame clones and drops some. This sample has approximately 2.1 million clones, with 93% found just once. Sequenced material: naive CD4+ T cells from PBMCs. Indicated subset: CD45RA+ positively selected. These receptors originate from a man younger than 30 in good health. Some clones in this sample may be carry-over from other donors' samples.

V usage is TRBV27 and J usage is TRBJ1-5; 7 nucleotides align to TRBD1. CDR1 and CDR2 (germline): MNHEY, SMNVEV (reference sequence). J gave up 2 bases and V 6 bases, and 10 bases lay outside the gene matches. CDR3 length: 16 residues. The DNA for the CDR3 is TGTGCCAGCAGGACAACAGGGGAGGTTGGCAATCAGCCCCAGCATTTT. Encoded protein: CASRTTGEVGNQPQHF.

V and J are TRBV7-6 and TRBJ2-5, with a possible D match to TRBD2 (5 bases). The CDR3 covers 14 residues. CDR1 is SGHVS, CDR2 FNYEAQ, per germline. The V end lost 3 bases, the J end lost 9 bases, and 17 bases lay between the germline ends. The CDR3 spells CASSLAGSQAAQYF. For the CDR3, the DNA is TGTGCCAGCAGCTTGGCGGGTTCCCAGGCGGCCCAGTACTTC. The full variable domain, its missing parts supplied by reference TRBV7-6 and TRBJ2-5, is GAGVSQSPRYKVTKRGQDVALRCDPISGHVSLYWYRQALGQGPEFLTYFNYEAQQDKSGLPNDRFSAERPEGSISTLTIQRTEQRDSAMYRCASSLAGSQAAQYFGPGTRLLVL.

This rearrangement joins TRBV7-2 to TRBJ2-7; 10 bases map to TRBD2. With 5 bases clipped from V and 0 bases from J, the junction kept 7 bases outside the gene matches. The CDR3 sequence is 16 residues long. In germline, CDR1 is SGHTA, CDR2 FQGNSA. CDR3 protein: CASSGMTSGSSYEQYF. The CDR3 DNA sequence: TGTGCCAGCAGCGGAATGACTAGCGGGTCCTCCTACGAGCAGTACTTC.

The chain recombines TRBV5-1 with TRBJ1-2; maybe TRBD1 (6 bases). V shed 3 bases and J shed 5 bases, with 17 bases lying between them. The germline V gene has CDR1 SGHRS and CDR2 YFSETQ. The CDR3 covers 15 residues. The CDR3 sequence: CASSSLGGPGYGYTF. The CDR3 DNA follows: TGCGCCAGCAGCTCCCTGGGGGGGCCGGGGTATGGCTACACCTTC.

This clone was seen just once. This rearrangement joins TRBV5-4 to TRBJ2-1; possible D gene TRBD2, 6 bases. The CDR3 runs to 14 residues. V was pared by 4 bases and J by 5 bases, with 13 bases between. Germline-derived CDR1 and CDR2 are SGHNT and YYREEE (reference sequence). The CDR3 bases are TGTGCCAGCAGCCTGACGGGACTTAACAATGAGCAGTTCTTC. This codes for CASSLTGLNNEQFF.

This chain connects TRBV5-1 to TRBJ2-1; D possibly corresponds to TRBD2 (5 bases). V lost 4 bases to trimming and J lost 1 base, with 12 bases between them. This CDR3 is built from 15 residues. The germline gives CDR1 SGHRS, CDR2 YFSETQ. The CDR3 sequence: CASSSGPGSYNEQFF. The CDR3 DNA reads TGCGCCAGCAGCAGCGGTCCGGGGTCCTACAATGAGCAGTTCTTC.

This clone is a singleton in its sample. V gene TRBV6-1 combines with J gene TRBJ2-7, with D perhaps matching TRBD1 (5 bases). This CDR3 spans 15 amino acids. V dropped 6 bases and J dropped 0 bases, with 15 bases sitting between them. Looked up from germline, CDR1 is MNHNS and CDR2 is SASEGT. The CDR3 DNA reads as TGTGCCAGCAGGAAGAACTACAGGAACTCCTACGAGCAGTACTTC. Its translation is CASRKNYRNSYEQYF.

The chain has TRBV5-1 and TRBJ2-2, with TRBD2 matching 8 bases. CDR1 is SGHRS and CDR2 is YFSETQ in the germline V gene. The CDR3 runs 15 residues. Unmatched junction bases numbered 10, after V lost 4 bases and J lost 8 bases. The CDR3 here is CASSPPTGGAGELFF. CDR3 nucleotides: TGCGCCAGCAGCCCACCAACCGGGGGGGCTGGGGAGCTGTTTTTT. Drawing the rest from reference TRBV5-1 and TRBJ2-2, the complete variable domain is KAGVTQTPRYLIKTRGQQVTLSCSPISGHRSVSWYQQTPGQGLQFLFEYFSETQRNKGNFPGRFSGRQFSNSRSEMNVSTLELGDSALYLCASSPPTGGAGELFFGEGSRLTVL.

The chain uses TRBV19 and TRBJ2-2; no firm D call. Trimming pared 1 base from V and 6 bases from J, leaving 6 bases between. The CDR3 runs to 13 residues. Germline CDR1 is LNHDA and CDR2 is SQIVND (reference sequence). The CDR3 DNA reads TGTGCCAGTAGTATAGTTTACCCCGGGGAGCTGTTTTTT. It translates to CASSIVYPGELFF.

The V call is TRBV5-1, the J call TRBJ2-3; TRBD1 is a possible D gene (5 bases). The CDR3 consists of 16 residues. V was clipped by 4 bases and J by 0 bases, with 15 bases between them. Germline V gives CDR1 SGHRS, CDR2 YFSETQ. CDR3 DNA: TGCGCCAGCAGCAAACGACAGTTATCTAGCACAGATACGCAGTATTTT. It yields the protein CASSKRQLSSTDTQYF.

The chain uses TRBV21-1 and TRBJ1-1. TRBV21-1 is described as a pseudogene. The CDR3 contains 13 residues. CDR3 protein: CASSNPLPNGAFF. CDR3 coding DNA: TGTGCCAGCAGCAACCCCCTCCCTAATGGCGCTTTCTTT.

The V call is TRBV7-2, the J call TRBJ2-1; the match to TRBD2 covers 8 bases. Germline V gives CDR1 SGHTA, CDR2 FQGNSA. This CDR3 is 15 amino acids long. The junction had 10 bases not matched to a gene; V was cut back by 6 bases and J by 6 bases. Here the CDR3 reads CASRRSGTSPNEQFF. The CDR3, as DNA: TGTGCCAGCAGACGATCCGGGACTAGTCCCAATGAGCAGTTCTTC.

This chain uses TRBV6-6 with TRBJ2-5; TRBD1 is a possible D gene (5 bases). The V and J ends lost 2 bases and 4 bases respectively, with 14 bases between them. Germline CDR1 and CDR2: MNHNY and SVGAGI (reference sequence). This CDR3 has 15 residues. CDR3 sequence: CASSYRGLLGETQYF. In DNA form, the CDR3 reads TGTGCCAGCAGTTACAGGGGTCTCCTTGGAGAGACCCAGTACTTC.

The chain couples TRBV18 to TRBJ2-1; 16 positions match TRBD2. Looked up from germline, CDR1 is KGHSH and CDR2 is LQKENI. The CDR3 loop spans 19 amino acids. The junction had 10 bases not matched to a gene; V was cut back by 5 bases and J by 3 bases. The CDR3 protein is CASSGAGTSGRAGYNEQFF. CDR3 in DNA: TGTGCCAGCTCAGGCGCCGGGACTAGCGGGAGGGCCGGCTACAATGAGCAGTTCTTC. The full variable domain, its missing parts supplied by reference TRBV18 and TRBJ2-1, is NAGVMQNPRHLVRRRGQEARLRCSPMKGHSHVYWYRQLPEEGLKFMVYLQKENIIDESGMPKERFSAEFPKEGPSILRIQQVVRGDSAAYFCASSGAGTSGRAGYNEQFFGPGTRLTVL.

J is TRBJ2-1 and V is TRBV27; the match to TRBD1 covers 8 bases. The germline CDR1 and CDR2 sequences are MNHEY and SMNVEV (reference sequence). The CDR3 extends over 13 amino acids. Trimming removed 6 bases from V and 10 bases from J; junction bases left unmatched: 8. CDR3 in amino acids: CASRNDRGGEQFF. CDR3 DNA: TGTGCCAGCAGAAACGACAGGGGTGGCGAGCAGTTCTTC.

With respect to this clone: This sample includes further DNA sequences coding for the same CDR3. The genes are TRBV9 and TRBJ2-1, with TRBD2 matching 8 bases. The germline V gene encodes CDR1 SGDLS and CDR2 YYNGEE. This CDR3 has 15 residues. V trimming: 3 bases; J trimming: 4 bases; junction bases outside the gene matches: 6. This chain's CDR3 is CASSAPSGGYNEQFF. Written as DNA, the CDR3 is TGTGCCAGCAGCGCCCCAAGCGGGGGTTACAATGAGCAGTTCTTC.

The chain links TRBV30 to TRBJ1-4; 7 bases line up with TRBD1. The V gene's germline CDR1 is GTSNPN and CDR2 SVGIG (reference sequence). This CDR3 spans 16 amino acids. Unmatched junction bases numbered 10, after V lost 2 bases and J lost 4 bases. The chain's CDR3 is CAWSPSRQGRNEKLFF. The CDR3 bases are TGTGCCTGGAGTCCGTCTCGACAGGGCCGTAATGAAAAACTGTTTTTT.